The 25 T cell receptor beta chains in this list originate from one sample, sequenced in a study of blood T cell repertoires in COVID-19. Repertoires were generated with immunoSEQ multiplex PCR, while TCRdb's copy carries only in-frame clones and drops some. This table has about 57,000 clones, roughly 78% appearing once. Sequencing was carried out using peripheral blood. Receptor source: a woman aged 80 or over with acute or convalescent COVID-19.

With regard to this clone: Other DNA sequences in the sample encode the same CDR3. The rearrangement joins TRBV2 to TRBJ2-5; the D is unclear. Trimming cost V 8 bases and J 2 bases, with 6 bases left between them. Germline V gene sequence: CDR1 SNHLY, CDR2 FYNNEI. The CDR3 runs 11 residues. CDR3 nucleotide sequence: TGTGCCAGCTCTCAGCAAGAGACCCAGTACTTC. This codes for CASSQQETQYF.

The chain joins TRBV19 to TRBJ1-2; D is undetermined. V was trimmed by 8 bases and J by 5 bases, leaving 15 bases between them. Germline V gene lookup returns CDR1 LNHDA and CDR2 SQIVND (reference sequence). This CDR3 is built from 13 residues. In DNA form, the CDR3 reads TGTGCCAGTCGAAAGACACGCGAGTATGGCTACACCTTC. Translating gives CASRKTREYGYTF.

CDR3 region: CASSPPSRYDSPYEQYF. CDR3 nucleotides: TGTGCCAGCTCACCACCGTCTAGGTATGACTCGCCCTACGAGCAGTACTTC. The chain has TRBV18 and TRBJ2-7; D remains unclear. CDR3 size: 17 residues. V lost 0 bases, J lost 2 bases, and 17 bases lay in between. In germline, CDR1 is KGHSH, CDR2 LQKENI.

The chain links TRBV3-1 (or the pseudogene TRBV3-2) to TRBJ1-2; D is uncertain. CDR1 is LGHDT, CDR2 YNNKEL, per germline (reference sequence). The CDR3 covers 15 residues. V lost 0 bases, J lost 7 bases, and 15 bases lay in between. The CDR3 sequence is CASSQDLANWSGYTF. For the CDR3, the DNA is TGTGCCAGCAGCCAAGATCTGGCCAACTGGAGTGGCTACACCTTC.

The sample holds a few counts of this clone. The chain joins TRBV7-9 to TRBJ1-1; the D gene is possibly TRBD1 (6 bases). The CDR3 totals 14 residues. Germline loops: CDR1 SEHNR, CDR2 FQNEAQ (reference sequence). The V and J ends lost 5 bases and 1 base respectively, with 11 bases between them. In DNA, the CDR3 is TGTGCCAGCAGCCCGGGACAAGAGAACACTGAAGCTTTCTTT. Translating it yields CASSPGQENTEAFF.

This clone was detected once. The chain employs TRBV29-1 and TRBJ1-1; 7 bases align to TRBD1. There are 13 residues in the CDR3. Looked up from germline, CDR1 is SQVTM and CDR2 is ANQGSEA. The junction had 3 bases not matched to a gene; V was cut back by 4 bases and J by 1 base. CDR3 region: CSVVAGGNTEAFF. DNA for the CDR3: TGCAGCGTTGTGGCAGGGGGGAACACTGAAGCTTTCTTT.

The chain's CDR3 is CSASRPQGQGDGYTF. DNA of the CDR3: TGCAGTGCTAGTCGACCCCAGGGACAGGGGGATGGCTACACCTTC. The rearrangement uses TRBV20-1 and TRBJ1-2; 11 positions agree with TRBD1. CDR1 is DFQATT, CDR2 SNEGSKA, per germline (reference sequence). The CDR3 covers 15 residues. V lost 3 bases, J lost 6 bases, and 9 bases stayed unmatched.

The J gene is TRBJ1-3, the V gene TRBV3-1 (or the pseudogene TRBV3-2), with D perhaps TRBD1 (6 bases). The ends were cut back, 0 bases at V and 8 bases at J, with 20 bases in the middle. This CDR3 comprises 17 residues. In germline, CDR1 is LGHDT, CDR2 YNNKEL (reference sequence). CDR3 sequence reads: CASSQERVRGWVDTIYF. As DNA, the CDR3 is TGTGCCAGCAGCCAAGAGAGGGTCAGGGGCTGGGTAGACACCATATATTTT.

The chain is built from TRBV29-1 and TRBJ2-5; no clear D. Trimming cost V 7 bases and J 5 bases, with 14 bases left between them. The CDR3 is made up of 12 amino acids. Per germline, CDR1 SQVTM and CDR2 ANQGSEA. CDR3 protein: CSAAVVLETQYF. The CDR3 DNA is TGCAGCGCCGCGGTGGTTCTGGAGACCCAGTACTTC.

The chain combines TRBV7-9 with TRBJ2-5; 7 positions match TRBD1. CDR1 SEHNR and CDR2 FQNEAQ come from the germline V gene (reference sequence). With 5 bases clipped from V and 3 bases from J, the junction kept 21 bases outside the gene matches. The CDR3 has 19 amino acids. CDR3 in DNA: TGTGCCAGCAGCCCACTCGCGACAGGGAAAGATGGACATGAAGAGACCCAGTACTTC. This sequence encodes CASSPLATGKDGHEETQYF.

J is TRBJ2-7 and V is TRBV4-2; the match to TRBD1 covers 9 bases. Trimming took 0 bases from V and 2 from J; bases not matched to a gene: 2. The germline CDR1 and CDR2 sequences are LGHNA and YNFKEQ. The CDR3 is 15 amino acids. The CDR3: CASSQETGGAYEQYF. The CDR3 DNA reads TGTGCCAGCAGCCAAGAGACAGGGGGAGCCTACGAGCAGTACTTC.

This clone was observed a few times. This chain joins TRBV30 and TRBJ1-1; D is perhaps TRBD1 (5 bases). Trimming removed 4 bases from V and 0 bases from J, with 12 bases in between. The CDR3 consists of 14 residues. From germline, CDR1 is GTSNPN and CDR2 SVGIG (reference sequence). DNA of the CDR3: TGTGCCTGGACCCTTGGGGGGGTGAACACTGAAGCTTTCTTT. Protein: CAWTLGGVNTEAFF. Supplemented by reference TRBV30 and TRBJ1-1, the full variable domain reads SQTIHQWPATLVQPVGSPLSLECTVEGTSNPNLYWYRQAAGRGLQLLFYSVGIGQISSEVPQNLSASRPQDRQFILSSKKLLLSDSGFYLCAWTLGGVNTEAFFGQGTRLTVV.

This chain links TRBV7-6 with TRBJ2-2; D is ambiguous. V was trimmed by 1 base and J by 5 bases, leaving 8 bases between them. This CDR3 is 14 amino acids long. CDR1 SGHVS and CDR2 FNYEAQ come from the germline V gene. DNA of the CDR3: TGTGCCAGCAGCTTAGGGAGTGGAACCGGGGAGCTGTTTTTT. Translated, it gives CASSLGSGTGELFF. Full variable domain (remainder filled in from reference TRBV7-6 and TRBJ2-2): GAGVSQSPRYKVTKRGQDVALRCDPISGHVSLYWYRQALGQGPEFLTYFNYEAQQDKSGLPNDRFSAERPEGSISTLTIQRTEQRDSAMYRCASSLGSGTGELFFGEGSRLTVL.

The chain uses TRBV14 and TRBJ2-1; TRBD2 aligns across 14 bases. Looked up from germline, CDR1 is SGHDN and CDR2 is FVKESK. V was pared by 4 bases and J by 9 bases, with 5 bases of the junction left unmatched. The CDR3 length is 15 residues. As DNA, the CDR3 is TGTGCCAGCAGCCGGGGGACTAGCGGGAGCACTGAGCAGTTCTTC. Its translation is CASSRGTSGSTEQFF.

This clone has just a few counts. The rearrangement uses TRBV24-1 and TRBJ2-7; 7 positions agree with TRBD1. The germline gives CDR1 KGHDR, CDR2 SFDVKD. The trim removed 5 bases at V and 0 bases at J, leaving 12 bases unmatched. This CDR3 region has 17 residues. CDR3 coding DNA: TGTGCCACCAGTGCCGACGACAGGGACCGCCTCTCCTACGAGCAGTACTTC. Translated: CATSADDRDRLSYEQYF.

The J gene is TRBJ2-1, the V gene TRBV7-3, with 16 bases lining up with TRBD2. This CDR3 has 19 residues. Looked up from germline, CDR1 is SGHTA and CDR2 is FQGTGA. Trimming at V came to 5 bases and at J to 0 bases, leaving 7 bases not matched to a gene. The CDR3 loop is CASSMGLAGGRTSYNEQFF. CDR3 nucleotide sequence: TGTGCCAGCAGCATGGGACTAGCGGGAGGGCGGACCTCCTACAATGAGCAGTTCTTC.

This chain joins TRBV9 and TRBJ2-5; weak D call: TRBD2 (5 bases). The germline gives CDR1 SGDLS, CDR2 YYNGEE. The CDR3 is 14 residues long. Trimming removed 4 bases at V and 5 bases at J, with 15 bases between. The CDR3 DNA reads TGTGCCAGCAGCCCCACATGGAGCGGCGAGACCCAGTACTTC. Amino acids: CASSPTWSGETQYF. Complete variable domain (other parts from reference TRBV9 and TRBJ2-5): DSGVTQTPKHLITATGQRVTLRCSPRSGDLSVYWYQQSLDQGLQFLIQYYNGEERAKGNILERFSAQQFPDLHSELNLSSLELGDSALYFCASSPTWSGETQYFGPGTRLLVL.

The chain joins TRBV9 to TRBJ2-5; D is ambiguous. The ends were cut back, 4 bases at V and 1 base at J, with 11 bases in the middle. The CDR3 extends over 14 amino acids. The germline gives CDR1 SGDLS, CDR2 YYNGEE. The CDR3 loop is CASSPRWAQETQYF. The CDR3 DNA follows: TGTGCCAGCAGCCCCAGGTGGGCCCAAGAGACCCAGTACTTC.

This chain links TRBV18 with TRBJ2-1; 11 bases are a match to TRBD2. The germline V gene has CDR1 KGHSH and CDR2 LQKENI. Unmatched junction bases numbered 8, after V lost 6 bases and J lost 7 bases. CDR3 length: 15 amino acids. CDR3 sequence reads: CASSPLAGGKNEQFF. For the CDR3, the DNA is TGTGCCAGCTCTCCCCTAGCGGGGGGCAAAAATGAGCAGTTCTTC.

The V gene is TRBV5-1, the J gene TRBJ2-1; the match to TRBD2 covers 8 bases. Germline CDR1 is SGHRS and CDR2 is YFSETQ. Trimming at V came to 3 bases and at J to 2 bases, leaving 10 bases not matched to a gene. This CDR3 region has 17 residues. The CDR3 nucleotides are TGCGCCAGCAGCTCTCTGCCAATAGCGGGAACCTACAATGAGCAGTTCTTC. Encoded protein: CASSSLPIAGTYNEQFF.

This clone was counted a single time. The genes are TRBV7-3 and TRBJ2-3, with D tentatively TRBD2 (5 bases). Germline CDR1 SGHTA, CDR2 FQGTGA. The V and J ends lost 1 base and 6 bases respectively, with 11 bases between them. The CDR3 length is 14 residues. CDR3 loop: CASSLSSSWDTQYF. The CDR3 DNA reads TGTGCCAGCAGCTTAAGCTCTAGCTGGGATACGCAGTATTTT.

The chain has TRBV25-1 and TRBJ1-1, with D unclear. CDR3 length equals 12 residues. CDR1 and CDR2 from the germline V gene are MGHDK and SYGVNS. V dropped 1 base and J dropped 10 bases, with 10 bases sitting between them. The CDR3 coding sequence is TGTGCCAGCAGTGAATTCGGGTTTGGAGCTTTCTTT. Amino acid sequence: CASSEFGFGAFF.

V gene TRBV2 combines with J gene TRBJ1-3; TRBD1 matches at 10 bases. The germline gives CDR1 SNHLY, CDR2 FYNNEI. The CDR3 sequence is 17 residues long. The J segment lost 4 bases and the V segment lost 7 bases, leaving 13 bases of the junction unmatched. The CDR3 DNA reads TGTGCCAGCAAGGAAAACTCCGGGACAGGGGTCGGAAACACCATATATTTT. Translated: CASKENSGTGVGNTIYF. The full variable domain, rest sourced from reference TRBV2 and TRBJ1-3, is EPEVTQTPSHQVTQMGQEVILRCVPISNHLYFYWYRQILGQKVEFLVSFYNNEISEKSEIFDDQFSVERPDGSNFTLKIRSTKLEDSAMYFCASKENSGTGVGNTIYFGEGSWLTVV.

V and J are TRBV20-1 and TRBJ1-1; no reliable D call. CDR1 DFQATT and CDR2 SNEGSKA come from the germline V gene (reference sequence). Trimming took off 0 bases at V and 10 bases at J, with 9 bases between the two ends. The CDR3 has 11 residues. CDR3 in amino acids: CSARDRFRAFF. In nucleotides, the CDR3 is TGCAGTGCTAGAGACCGTTTTAGAGCTTTCTTT.

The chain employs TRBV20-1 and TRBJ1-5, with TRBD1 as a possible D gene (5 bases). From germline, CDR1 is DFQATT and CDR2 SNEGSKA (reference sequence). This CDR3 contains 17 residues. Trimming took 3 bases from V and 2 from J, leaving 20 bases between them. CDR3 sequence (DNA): TGCAGTGCTAGTAGGGGATTAGTAGCCCTGGGCAATCAGCCCCAGCATTTT. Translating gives CSASRGLVALGNQPQHF.